This T cell receptor (beta chain) comes out of a study of blood T cell repertoires in COVID-19. One Seattle source followed patients from active infection through their disease course. CDR1 SGHDT and CDR2 YYEEEE come from the germline V gene. The CDR3 length is 17 residues. Trimming took 1 base from V and 0 from J, leaving 17 bases between them. Original processing notes: How many nucleated cells were present was estimated from reference gene primer amplification. Using immunoSEQ multiplex PCR, the repertoire was profiled, and TCRdb retains in-frame clones only, with some absent. Clonal size and the V and J genes are those of that table, whereas D and trimming came from the DNA. The sample includes 150,000 to 200,000 clones, more than 75% of them seen just once.

Specimen: peripheral blood. The V gene is TRBV5-6, the J gene TRBJ2-7, with TRBD1 as a possible D gene (5 bases). The clonotype was recovered from a person between 70 and 80 years old with COVID-19, enrolled during active disease. CDR3 loop: CASSLWNRPVFSYEQYF. DNA of the CDR3: TGTGCCAGCAGCTTGTGGAACAGGCCGGTCTTCTCCTACGAGCAGTACTTC.